Below, 7 T cell receptor beta chains from the same sample are listed, as sequenced in a study of cytotoxic CD8 clonotypes in ibrutinib-treated CLL. TCRdb's copy holds only in-frame clones and misses some; the assay was immunoSEQ multiplex PCR. In the table there are 150,000 to 200,000 clones, roughly 88% of which are singletons. The sample here was PBMCs, taken at disease progression, from a patient treated with ibrutinib. The receptors originated from a human donor with chronic lymphocytic leukemia.

J is TRBJ1-1 and V is TRBV6-5; a possible D gene is TRBD1 (6 bases). V lost 6 bases and J 0 bases, leaving 11 bases between the germline ends. The CDR3 contains 14 residues. The germline V gene encodes CDR1 MNHEY and CDR2 SVGAGI. CDR3 nucleotides: TGTGCCAGCAGAACCGACAGGCTGAACACTGAAGCTTTCTTT. This translates into CASRTDRLNTEAFF.

A few counts support this clone. The chain links TRBV7-9 to TRBJ2-7, with D uncertain. Per germline, CDR1 SEHNR and CDR2 FQNEAQ (reference sequence). Between the trimmed V and J ends, which lost 5 bases and 0 bases, there was a span of 11 bases. This CDR3 spans 14 amino acids. Written as DNA, the CDR3 is TGTGCCAGCAGCCTTAGCAGGAGCTCCTACGAGCAGTACTTC. This codes for CASSLSRSSYEQYF.

About this clone itself: Other DNA sequences in this sample translate to the same CDR3. The chain recombines TRBV5-1 with TRBJ1-1, with TRBD1 as a possible D gene (6 bases). Germline V gives CDR1 SGHRS, CDR2 YFSETQ. The CDR3 runs 14 residues. V lost 0 bases and J lost 0, with 6 bases in between. Here the CDR3 reads CASSLGQVNTEAFF. CDR3 nucleotide sequence: TGCGCCAGCAGCTTGGGACAGGTGAACACTGAAGCTTTCTTT.

The V and J genes are TRBV28 and TRBJ2-7, with 9 nucleotides matching TRBD1. Germline V lookup: CDR1 MDHEN, CDR2 SYDVKM. The CDR3 totals 13 residues. V shed 6 bases and J 3 bases; nucleotides not matched to a gene: 3. CDR3 protein: CASRPGQGYEQYF. CDR3 DNA: TGTGCCAGCAGACCGGGACAGGGCTACGAGCAGTACTTC.

The chain carries TRBV4-1 and TRBJ1-2, with D possibly being TRBD1 (5 bases). Germline CDR1 reads MGHRA; CDR2 reads YSYEKL. The CDR3 extends over 16 amino acids. V shed 3 bases and J shed 2 bases, with 16 bases lying between them. Here the CDR3 DNA reads TGCGCCAGCAGCCAGGGGGGTAGGACGTCGAACTATGGCTACACCTTC. It translates to CASSQGGRTSNYGYTF.

The chain carries TRBV29-1 and TRBJ2-7, with TRBD2 identical over 10 bases. This CDR3 comprises 14 residues. With 1 base clipped from V and 5 bases from J, the junction kept 5 bases outside the gene matches. CDR1 is SQVTM, CDR2 ANQGSEA, per germline. The CDR3 spells CSVEASGSPNEQYF. The CDR3, as DNA: TGCAGCGTTGAAGCTAGCGGGAGTCCCAACGAGCAGTACTTC.

The CDR3 reads CASSDTGHEQFF. As DNA, the CDR3 is TGTGCCAGCAGTGATACCGGCCATGAGCAGTTCTTC. The V gene is TRBV2, the J gene TRBJ2-1; D not resolved. The length of the CDR3 is 12 residues. Germline-derived CDR1 and CDR2 are SNHLY and FYNNEI. V lost 3 bases to trimming and J lost 8 bases, with 8 bases between them.